This TCR beta chain was identified in a study of Ad26.COV2.S vaccination and SARS-CoV-2 variants (dated by TCRdb to about 2021). For the wider study: Vaccine-arm donors were drawn from COV1001, a multicentre, randomized, double-blind, placebo-controlled phase I-IIa trial of Ad26.COV2.S in healthy adults. Dosing of Ad26.COV2.S was intramuscular, at either 5x10^10 or 1x10^11 viral particles, delivered as one shot or as two shots spaced 56 days apart. TCRbeta repertoire sequencing was used to assess the specificity and breadth of SARS-CoV-2-reactive T cell receptors after Ad26.COV2.S vaccination. A total of some 30 samples were included in the TCR-sequenced set, comprising 19 Ad26.COV2.S vaccine recipients, 5 placebo recipients and 8 SARS-CoV-2 convalescent individuals. Trial participants were randomized into five groups of five: low-dose or high-dose Ad26.COV2.S given once or twice, or placebo on both occasions. Investigators remained blinded to trial group allocation during experiments and outcome assessment. Paper-wide results and their limitations: Ad26.COV2.S recipients had higher spike-specific TCR breadth than placebo recipients (P = 0.0014). The study was not powered to compare responses between vaccine doses or regimens. After vaccination, spike-specific CD8+ and CD4+ T cell responses were reported to show substantial breadth. Vaccine and placebo recipients had similar non-spike TCR breadth, a finding consistent with the vaccine containing only spike. The authors noted that total T cell responses may have been underestimated by the TCR breadth and depth analyses.

Note on this clone: Its antigen has not been determined. Base qualities are not at hand, and no much larger clone is one base apart.

The CDR3 holds 16 amino acids from the cysteine to the phenylalanine. Only CDR3 DNA is held: 48 bases, read in frame from base 1. The germline V end is reduced by 0 bases and the J end by 9 bases; junction bases left unmatched: 7. Taken from the germline V gene, the CDR1 and CDR2 loops are SGDLS and YYNGEE. This specimen's treatment or condition label, interpreted: some 20 received Ad26.COV2.S at low or high dose, single or two shots; 5 received placebo; per-sample allocation not given. Repertoires of vaccine and placebo recipients were sequenced from samples collected on day 63 after the first injection. Between 29 July and 7 August 2020, Cohort 1b enrolled fewer than 30 adults aged 18-55 years at one site in Boston, USA. As a vaccine, Ad26.COV2.S was a replication-incompetent adenovirus type 26 vector that expressed a prefusion-stabilized SARS-CoV-2 spike protein derived from the original Wuhan strain.

TCRbeta CDR3 regions were sequenced with the immunoSEQ Assay. After extraction, genomic DNA underwent amplification by bias-controlled multiplex PCR, followed by high-throughput sequencing. As for the authors' bioinformatics: Collapsing and filtering of sequences were performed to quantify the absolute abundance of each unique TCRbeta CDR3 region. T cell fraction was estimated by normalizing TCRbeta template counts to usable DNA, with usable DNA measured through amplification of reference genes found in all nucleated cells. Repertoire TCRs were annotated as SARS-CoV-2-specific by exact matching of V gene, CDR3 amino acid sequence and J gene to a known reactive TCR set. The reference SARS-CoV-2 TCR set was derived from MIRA and filtered for enrichment in COVID-19-positive ImmuneCODE repertoires, a step that removed public or cross-reactive TCRs. Based on the MIRA antigens, annotated TCRs were further analysed at the level of specific ORF or position within ORF. Depth was the summed frequency of annotated unique rearrangements, while breadth was defined as annotated unique rearrangements over total unique productive rearrangements. Two-sided Wilcoxon rank-sum tests were applied when comparing TCR breadth between groups. Imported from immuneACCESS, the table was reduced by TCRdb to in-frame sequences with V and J called. These copies leave out some clones; in studies compared against another copy, an unresolved V gene accounts for under half, and the cause of the remainder is not known. V and J calls and clone size are those listed in that table; D and trimming were worked out from the DNA. The sample table contains some 420,000 clones; only one count was recorded for roughly 90% of them. Together, the top ten hold approximately 4% of the sample.

The V gene is TRBV9 and the J gene is TRBJ2-1; 12 central nucleotides agree with TRBD2. This TCR came from a person between 18 and 65 years old who received the Ad26.COV2.S COVID-19 vaccine or a placebo. This specimen was peripheral blood, taken in a trial of Ad26.COV2.S vaccine versus placebo. The nucleotide sequence is TGTGCCAGCAGCGTAGGACTAGCGGGGGTTTCAGGTGAGCAGTTCTTC. Translated, this is CASSVGLAGVSGEQFF.